Listed below are T cell receptor beta chains from one sample, sequenced in a study of blood T cell repertoires in COVID-19. Sequencing was performed with immunoSEQ multiplex PCR; in TCRdb, only in-frame clones are kept and a portion is missing. The sample contains about 140,000 clones, over 75% of which appear only once. Sequencing was done on a sample of PBMCs or T cells enriched from blood (not recorded which). These receptor sequences come from a woman between 45 and 65 years old who had recovered from COVID-19. Both conserved end residues are part of each CDR3. A D gene is named only where the DNA matches it firmly. Not every row has a clone size; where given, it reads once, few, many or a size class.

j_call | d_call | clone_size | v_call | cdr3_aa | cdr3_nt
TRBJ2-2 | - | - | TRBV5-1 | CASSRAPGANTGELFF | TGCGCCAGCAGCAGAGCTCCGGGGGCGAACACCGGGGAGCTGTTTTTT
TRBJ1-1 | - | few | TRBV27 | CASRGVGPEAFF | TGTGCCAGCAGAGGGGTGGGGCCTGAAGCTTTCTTT
TRBJ2-7 | - | once | TRBV10-1 | CASSDPGTPERGYEQYF | TGCGCCAGCAGTGACCCCGGGACGCCTGAGAGGGGGTACGAGCAGTACTTC
TRBJ2-3 | - | - | TRBV6-6 | CASSSRGTVDTQYF | TGTGCCAGCAGTTCACGGGGGACTGTGGATACGCAGTATTTT
TRBJ1-4 | - | - | TRBV5-5 | CASSPGQSNEKLFF | TGTGCCAGCAGCCCCGGACAGTCTAATGAAAAACTGTTTTTT
TRBJ1-2 | - | - | TRBV29-1 | CSVVYSNYGYTF | TGCAGCGTTGTATACAGCAACTATGGCTACACCTTC
TRBJ2-1 | - | once | TRBV11-3 | CASSRGGGHVNEQFF | TGTGCCAGCAGCCGTGGAGGGGGCCATGTGAATGAGCAGTTCTTC
TRBJ1-1 | - | - | TRBV19 | CASSHGGGVGVNTEAFF | TGTGCCAGTAGCCACGGTGGGGGGGTTGGTGTGAACACTGAAGCTTTCTTT
TRBJ2-7 | - | once | TRBV4-1 | CASSQRDGSYEQYF | TGCGCCAGCAGCCAGCGGGACGGATCCTACGAGCAGTACTTC
TRBJ1-6 | TRBD1 | - | TRBV5-1 | CASSTSSTGGRNSPLHF | TGCGCCAGCAGCACCAGTTCGACAGGGGGCAGGAATTCACCCCTCCACTTT
TRBJ1-3 | - | - | TRBV3-1/TRBV3-2 | CASSQHGGGNTIYF | TGTGCCAGCAGCCAACACGGTGGTGGAAACACCATATATTTT
TRBJ1-4 | TRBD1 | - | TRBV5-4 | CASTRDRGDEKLFF | TGTGCCAGCACCCGGGACAGGGGAGATGAAAAACTGTTTTTT
TRBJ1-1 | - | - | TRBV27 | CASSSIGGNTEAFF | TGTGCCAGCAGTTCTATAGGGGGAAACACTGAAGCTTTCTTT
TRBJ1-2 | - | - | TRBV19 | CASSIVSGELTYGYTF | TGTGCCAGTAGTATAGTGTCCGGGGAACTTACCTATGGCTACACCTTC
TRBJ1-4 | - | - | TRBV2 | CASSGRGHNEKLFF | TGTGCCAGCAGTGGAAGAGGGCATAATGAAAAACTGTTTTTT
TRBJ1-4 | - | once | TRBV28 | CASSSSRRSGEKLFF | TGTGCCAGCAGTAGTTCGAGGAGGTCTGGAGAAAAACTGTTTTTT
TRBJ1-5 | - | - | TRBV7-9 | CASSLDSYQPQHF | TGTGCCAGCAGCTTAGACAGTTATCAGCCCCAGCATTTT
TRBJ2-7 | - | - | TRBV9 | CASSPMGRRINEQYF | TGTGCCAGCAGCCCCATGGGGAGAAGGATCAACGAGCAGTACTTC
TRBJ2-1 | - | - | TRBV6-5 | CASRLGLANNEQFF | TGTGCCAGCAGACTGGGACTTGCTAACAATGAGCAGTTCTTC
TRBJ2-7 | - | - | TRBV11-2 | CASSLAGVYEQYF | TGTGCCAGCAGCTTAGCCGGGGTCTACGAGCAGTACTTC
TRBJ2-7 | TRBD1 | - | TRBV27 | CASSPDRGSSYEQYF | TGTGCCAGCAGTCCCGACAGGGGGAGCTCCTACGAGCAGTACTTC
TRBJ1-1 | TRBD1 | - | TRBV2 | CASSPQGATEAFF | TGTGCCAGCAGCCCCCAGGGGGCGACTGAAGCTTTCTTT
TRBJ1-5 | - | - | TRBV18 | CASSPPSGGGSNQPQHF | TGTGCCAGCTCACCACCGTCGGGTGGTGGAAGCAATCAGCCCCAGCATTTT
TRBJ1-3 | - | - | TRBV24-1 | CATSDSTASGNTIYF | TGTGCCACCAGTGATTCGACAGCCTCTGGAAACACCATATATTTT
TRBJ2-6 | - | - | TRBV27 | CASSTEGAGANVLTF | TGTGCCAGCAGTACCGAGGGGGCTGGGGCCAACGTCCTGACTTTC
TRBJ1-4 | - | - | TRBV6-5 | CASTMMGGLGEKLFF | TGTGCCAGCACCATGATGGGCGGGTTAGGAGAAAAACTGTTTTTT
TRBJ2-2 | - | - | TRBV19 | CASSILYTGELFF | TGTGCCAGTAGTATTCTGTACACCGGGGAGCTGTTTTTT
TRBJ1-2 | TRBD1 | - | TRBV28 | CASSSSGQGNYGYTF | TGTGCCAGCAGTTCGTCGGGACAGGGGAACTATGGCTACACCTTC
TRBJ1-2 | - | - | TRBV29-1 | CSVAGRRDYGYTF | TGCAGCGTCGCGGGACGGCGTGACTATGGCTACACCTTC
TRBJ1-1 | - | - | TRBV24-1 | CATSDPGSGLNTEAFF | TGTGCCACCAGTGATCCTGGATCGGGTTTGAATACTGAAGCTTTCTTT
TRBJ1-1 | TRBD1 | - | TRBV5-1 | CASSLEDRGSTEAFF | TGCGCCAGCAGCTTGGAGGACAGGGGGAGCACTGAAGCTTTCTTT
TRBJ1-2 | - | few | TRBV9 | CASSVGAAGGYTF | TGTGCCAGCAGCGTAGGGGCCGCGGGGGGCTACACCTTC
TRBJ2-1 | - | - | TRBV6-4 | CASSPRMGQLEQFF | TGTGCCAGCAGCCCGAGGATGGGACAATTAGAGCAGTTCTTC
TRBJ1-1 | TRBD1 | - | TRBV9 | CASSLRQGAGSDTEAFF | TGTGCCAGCAGCTTGCGACAGGGGGCAGGATCGGACACTGAAGCTTTCTTT
TRBJ2-1 | TRBD2 | - | TRBV5-1 | CASSGLVAGAGEQFF | TGCGCCAGCTCCGGATTGGTAGCGGGAGCAGGTGAGCAGTTCTTC
TRBJ1-2 | - | many | TRBV3-1/TRBV3-2 | CASSSNRGDRGYTF | TGTGCCAGCAGCTCGAATCGGGGGGACCGCGGCTACACCTTC
TRBJ1-6 | TRBD1 | - | TRBV7-9 | CASSSTGTGYNSPLHF | TGTGCCAGCAGCTCGACAGGGACAGGCTATAATTCACCCCTCCACTTT
TRBJ1-2 | - | once | TRBV5-1 | CASSFTGNYGYTF | TGCGCCAGCAGCTTCACAGGGAACTATGGCTACACCTTC
TRBJ2-3 | TRBD2 | - | TRBV6-1 | CASSDLASGGADTQYF | TGTGCCAGCAGTGATTTGGCTAGCGGGGGGGCCGATACGCAGTATTTT
TRBJ2-7 | - | - | TRBV30 | CAWSVRGVYEQYF | TGTGCCTGGAGTGTACGGGGAGTCTACGAGCAGTACTTC
TRBJ2-7 | TRBD1 | - | TRBV7-6 | CASSLGTGAARYEQYF | TGTGCCAGCAGCTTAGGGACAGGGGCCGCCCGCTACGAGCAGTACTTC